One and the same sample provided the 2 T cell receptor beta chains below, sequenced in a study of T-cell reconstitution after alpha-beta-depleted transplantation in children. Unique molecular identifiers were incorporated into the prepared TCRbeta library. TCRdb analysed the PCR reads with MiXCR anew, one entry per CDR3 protein. This sample has roughly 420,000 distinct CDR3 sequences, with 15% to 20% found just once. The sequenced sample was PBMCs, mostly from graft donor cells, obtained 360 days after TCRalphabeta/CD19-depleted stem cell transplant. Every receptor here comes from a boy younger than two who had a stem cell transplant for Wiskott-Aldrich syndrome, so the T cells may come from the graft donor.

The table lists this clonotype with many counts. The chain has TRBV6-6 and TRBJ2-5; 7 positions agree with TRBD1. This CDR3 has 13 amino acids. Germline V gene sequence: CDR1 MNHNY, CDR2 SVGAGI (reference sequence). Trimming took 4 bases from V and 5 from J; bases not matched to a gene: 4. The chain's CDR3 is CASSFDRVETQYF. The CDR3 nucleotides are TGTGCCAGCAGTTTTGACAGGGTGGAGACCCAGTACTTC.

The chain joins TRBV21-1 to TRBJ1-2; TRBD1, the D gene given by the table, was not confirmed from the DNA. TRBV21-1 is a pseudogene segment. CDR3 length equals 14 residues. DNA of the CDR3: TGTGCCAGCAAAGGGGGGGCCCGTGACTATGGCTACACCTTC. Translating gives CASKGGARDYGYTF.